The T cell receptor (beta chain) under discussion was sequenced for a study of cytomegalovirus exposure and HLA in healthy donors. Points from the study as a whole: The listing of 150 to 200 TCR beta chains classed them as cytomegalovirus-associated.

CDR1 and CDR2 (germline): MDHEN, SYDVKM. Trimming took 6 bases from V and 3 from J; bases not matched to a gene: 6. The CDR3 covers 17 residues. To note about this clone: Its antigen remains unidentified.

The study ran its PCR with 60 Vbeta and 13 Jbeta primers. Some clones are missing from TCRdb's copy, which holds only in-frame ones; the method was immunoSEQ multiplex PCR. The sample shows over 100,000 clones, approximately 80% of them seen only once. The rearrangement links TRBV28 to TRBJ2-1, with 15 bases aligning to TRBD2. Sequenced material: PBMCs. This TCR was sampled from a male donor in good health and CMV-seropositive. CDR3 sequence (DNA): TGTGCCAGCAGCCAAGGACTAGCGGGGGGGATCTACAATGAGCAGTTCTTC. Encoded protein: CASSQGLAGGIYNEQFF.